This T cell receptor (beta chain) is from a study of Graves' ophthalmopathy and Graves' hyperthyroidism. This CDR3 is 14 amino acids long. Germline V gene lookup returns CDR1 DFQATT and CDR2 SNEGSKA (reference sequence). The junction had 6 bases not matched to a gene; V was cut back by 6 bases and J by 4 bases. The authors amplified TCR beta CDR3 regions from RNA transcripts. Second-round multiplex PCR came after first-round RT-PCR with HTBI primers. TCRdb independently ran MiXCR on the multiplex PCR reads; one entry per CDR3 protein. The table shows about 740,000 distinct CDR3 sequences, with roughly two fifths occurring only once.

The TCR was taken from an adult man with Graves' ophthalmopathy. Sequenced: peripheral blood. The chain is built from TRBV20-1 and TRBJ1-5, with TRBD1 matching over 10 bases. The CDR3 is CSASTGGSNQPQHF. The DNA for the CDR3 is TGCAGTGCATCGACAGGGGGCTCAAATCAGCCCCAGCATTTT.